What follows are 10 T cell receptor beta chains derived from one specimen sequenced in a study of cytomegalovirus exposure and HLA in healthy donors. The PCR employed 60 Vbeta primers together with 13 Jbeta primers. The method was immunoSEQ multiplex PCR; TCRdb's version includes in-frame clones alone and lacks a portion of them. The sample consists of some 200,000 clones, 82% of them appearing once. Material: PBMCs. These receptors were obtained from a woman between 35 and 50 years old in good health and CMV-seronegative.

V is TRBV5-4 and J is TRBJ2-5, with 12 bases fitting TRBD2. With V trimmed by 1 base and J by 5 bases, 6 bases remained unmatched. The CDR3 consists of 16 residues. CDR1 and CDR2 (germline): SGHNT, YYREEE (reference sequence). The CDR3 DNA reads TGTGCCAGCAGCTTGAGCCTAGCGGGGGGGCGGGAGACCCAGTACTTC. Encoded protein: CASSLSLAGGRETQYF.

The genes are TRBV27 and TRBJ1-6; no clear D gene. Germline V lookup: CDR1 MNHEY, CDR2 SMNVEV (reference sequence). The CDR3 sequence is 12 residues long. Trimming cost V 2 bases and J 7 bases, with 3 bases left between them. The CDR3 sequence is CASSLINSPLHF. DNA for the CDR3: TGTGCCAGCAGTTTAATAAATTCACCCCTCCACTTT.

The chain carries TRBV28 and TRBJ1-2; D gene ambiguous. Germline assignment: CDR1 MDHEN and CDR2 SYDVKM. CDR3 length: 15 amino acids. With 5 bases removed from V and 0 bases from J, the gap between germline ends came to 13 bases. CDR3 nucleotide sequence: TGTGCCAGCAGTCCCTGGCAGGATACTAACTATGGCTACACCTTC. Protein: CASSPWQDTNYGYTF.

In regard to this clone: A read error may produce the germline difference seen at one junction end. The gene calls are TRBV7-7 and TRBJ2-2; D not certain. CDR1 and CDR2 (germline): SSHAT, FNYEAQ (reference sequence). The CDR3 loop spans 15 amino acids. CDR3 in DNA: TGTGCTAGCAGCTTAACTACCGCGAACACCGGGGAGCTGTTTTTT. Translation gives CASSLTTANTGELFF.

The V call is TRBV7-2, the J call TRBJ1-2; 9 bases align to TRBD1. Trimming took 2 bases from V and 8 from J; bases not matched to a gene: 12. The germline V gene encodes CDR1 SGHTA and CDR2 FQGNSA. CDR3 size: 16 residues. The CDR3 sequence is CASSLLRGQGAFGYTF. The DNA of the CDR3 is TGTGCCAGCAGCTTACTGAGGGGACAGGGCGCGTTCGGCTACACCTTC.

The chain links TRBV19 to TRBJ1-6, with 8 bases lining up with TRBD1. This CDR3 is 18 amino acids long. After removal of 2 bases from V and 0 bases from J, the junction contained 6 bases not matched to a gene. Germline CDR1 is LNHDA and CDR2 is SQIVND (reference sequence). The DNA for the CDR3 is TGTGCCAGTAGTATAAGGGGACAGGCCCTCTCCTATAATTCACCCCTCCACTTT. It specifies CASSIRGQALSYNSPLHF.

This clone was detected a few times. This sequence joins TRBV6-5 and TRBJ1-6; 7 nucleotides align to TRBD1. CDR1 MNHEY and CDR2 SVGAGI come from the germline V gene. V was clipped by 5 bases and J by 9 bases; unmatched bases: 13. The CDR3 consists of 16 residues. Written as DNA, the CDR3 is TGTGCCAGCAGTCACTTAGGATCGTCAGGGGGTTCACCCCTCCACTTT. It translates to CASSHLGSSGGSPLHF.

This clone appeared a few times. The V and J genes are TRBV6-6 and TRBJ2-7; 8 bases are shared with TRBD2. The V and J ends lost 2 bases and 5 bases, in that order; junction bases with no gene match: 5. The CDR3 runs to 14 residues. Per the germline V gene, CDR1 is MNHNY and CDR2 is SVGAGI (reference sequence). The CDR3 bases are TGTGCCAGCAGTTACACGGGGGGGCGTGACGAGCAGTACTTC. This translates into CASSYTGGRDEQYF.

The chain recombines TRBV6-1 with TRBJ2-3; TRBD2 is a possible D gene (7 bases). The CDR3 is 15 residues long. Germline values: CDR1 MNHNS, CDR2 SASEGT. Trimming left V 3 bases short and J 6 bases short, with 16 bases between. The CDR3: CASSDPAGADDTQYF. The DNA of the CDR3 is TGTGCCAGCAGTGACCCTGCGGGGGCCGACGATACGCAGTATTTT.

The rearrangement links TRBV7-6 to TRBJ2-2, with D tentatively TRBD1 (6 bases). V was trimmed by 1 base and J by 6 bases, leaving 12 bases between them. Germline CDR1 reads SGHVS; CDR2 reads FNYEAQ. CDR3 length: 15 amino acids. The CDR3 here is CASSLGSRGAGELFF. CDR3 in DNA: TGTGCCAGCAGCTTAGGGAGCAGGGGTGCCGGGGAGCTGTTTTTT.